These T cell receptor beta chains were read from a single sample in a study of spatial heterogeneity in lung cancer. TCRdb processed the 5' RACE reads anew with MiXCR; each CDR3 protein has one entry. Of about 41,000 distinct CDR3 sequences detected, over 9.5% appear once; the ten largest clones hold 15% to 20%. The sequences come from PBMCs, collected at follow-up. The receptors here all came from a female donor with early-stage non-small cell lung cancer. Each CDR3 is given with its conserved first and last residue. D genes are given only for firm matches. Expanded clones are given a class, and other clones once, few, many or no size at all.

d_call	clone_size	v_call	j_call	cdr3_nt	cdr3_aa
TRBD1	many	TRBV5-1	TRBJ2-3	TGCGCCAGCAGCAGGACAGGGGGCTCTACAGATACGCAGTATTTT	CASSRTGGSTDTQYF
NA	NA	TRBV6-7	TRBJ2-7	TGTGCCAGCAGTTACTTCGACAGCAATGGTCGGATCGAGCAGTACTTC	CASSYFDSNGRIEQYF
TRBD2	NA	TRBV27	TRBJ2-1	TGTGCCAGCAGTTCCGGGACTACTAGCAATGAGCAGTTCTTC	CASSSGTTSNEQFF
NA	few	TRBV7-8	TRBJ1-3	TGTGCCAGCAGACCATCTCTCAGGGAAGTGGGACGAGGAAACACCATATATTTT	CASRPSLREVGRGNTIYF
NA	NA	TRBV6-2/TRBV6-3	TRBJ2-3	TGTGCCAGCAGTGGCCGGGACTCCGGCACAGATACGCAGAATTTT	CASSGRDSGTDTQNF
TRBD1	NA	TRBV7-9	TRBJ1-1	TGTGCCAGCAGCTTCTCAGGGGGTGGGACTGAAGCTTTCTTT	CASSFSGGGTEAFF
TRBD1	many	TRBV28	TRBJ1-6	TGTGCCAGCAGTCTTGACAGGGGTTCAAATAATTCACCCCTCCACTTT	CASSLDRGSNNSPLHF
NA	many	TRBV6-5	TRBJ1-2	TGTGCCAGCAGTTACTCAGGGGTGGTAGACTATGGCTACACCTTC	CASSYSGVVDYGYTF
TRBD2	many	TRBV7-9	TRBJ2-1	TGTGCCAGCAGGCTAGCGGGGGGGCATGATGAGCAGTTCTTC	CASRLAGGHDEQFF
TRBD1	many	TRBV19	TRBJ2-7	TGTGCCAGTAGTCTTTCCCTCTTCCGGGACAGGGAATACGAGCAGTACTTC	CASSLSLFRDREYEQYF